A selection of T cell receptor beta chains follows, all from one sample in a study of T cell responses to AZD1222 COVID-19 vaccine. The method was immunoSEQ multiplex PCR; TCRdb's version includes in-frame clones alone and lacks a portion of them. The data show under 75,000 clones, 85% seen once. The sequenced sample was peripheral blood, obtained on day 0 of AZD1222 vaccination. The receptors derive from an adult in good health. Both conserved end residues are part of each CDR3. The D gene is left open where the match is weak. Not all rows give a size; the values are once, few, many and, for expanded clones, a class.

TRBV18	.	TRBJ2-5	.	CASSPRLTYQETQYF	TGTGCCAGCTCACCACGACTAACCTACCAAGAGACCCAGTACTTC
TRBV27	.	TRBJ2-1	.	CASRGTASYNEQFF	TGTGCCAGCAGGGGTACGGCCTCCTACAATGAGCAGTTCTTC
TRBV12-3/TRBV12-4	.	TRBJ1-2	.	CASSLAAEGGYTF	TGTGCCAGCAGTTTAGCGGCGGAGGGGGGCTACACCTTC
TRBV24-1	.	TRBJ1-2	.	CATQGPPPNYGYTF	TGTGCCACCCAAGGCCCCCCACCTAACTATGGCTACACCTTC
TRBV2	.	TRBJ2-5	.	CASRTGVGETQYF	TGTGCCAGCAGGACGGGGGTCGGAGAGACCCAGTACTTC
TRBV30	.	TRBJ1-2	.	CAWGSGEGYTF	TGTGCCTGGGGTTCCGGGGAGGGCTACACCTTC
TRBV4-1	.	TRBJ1-1	.	CASSRAPPGAGTEAFF	TGCGCCAGCAGCCGAGCGCCTCCAGGGGCCGGAACTGAAGCTTTCTTT
TRBV12-3/TRBV12-4	.	TRBJ1-2	.	CASNLGLGGYTF	TGTGCCAGCAACCTGGGATTGGGGGGCTACACCTTC
TRBV5-1	.	TRBJ2-1	TRBD2	CASRAGTSVNNEQFF	TGCGCCAGCCGAGCGGGGACTAGCGTTAACAATGAGCAGTTCTTC
TRBV19	once	TRBJ2-2	.	CASSIGLAGAVGGELFF	TGTGCCAGTAGTATCGGACTGGCGGGGGCCGTCGGCGGGGAGCTGTTTTTT
TRBV27	.	TRBJ2-7	.	CASSPTAHEQYF	TGTGCCAGCAGTCCTACAGCCCACGAGCAGTACTTC
TRBV7-9	.	TRBJ1-1	TRBD1	CASSFPLTGGTEAFF	TGTGCCAGCAGCTTCCCCCTGACAGGGGGGACTGAAGCTTTCTTT
TRBV7-7	.	TRBJ1-6	TRBD1	CASSPGTGTNSPLHF	TGTGCCAGCAGCCCGGGGACAGGAACGAATTCACCCCTCCACTTT
TRBV27	.	TRBJ2-2	.	CASSYTSRTAGELFF	TGTGCCAGCAGCTACACCAGTAGGACAGCCGGGGAGCTGTTTTTT
TRBV5-6	.	TRBJ1-2	.	CASSLALGLAHGYTF	TGTGCCAGCAGCTTGGCCCTGGGTCTTGCCCATGGCTACACCTTC
TRBV5-6	few	TRBJ1-1	TRBD1	CASSLARGDYAEAFF	TGTGCCAGCAGCTTGGCCAGGGGGGACTACGCTGAAGCTTTCTTT
TRBV29-1	.	TRBJ2-1	.	CSVTASGSYNEQFF	TGCAGCGTAACAGCTTCGGGCTCCTACAATGAGCAGTTCTTC
TRBV27	.	TRBJ1-6	.	CASKVPIRNSPLHF	TGTGCCAGCAAGGTCCCTATTCGGAATTCACCCCTCCACTTT
TRBV27	.	TRBJ1-2	.	CASRGGGNMNYGYTF	TGTGCCAGCAGGGGAGGAGGGAATATGAACTATGGCTACACCTTC
TRBV14	.	TRBJ1-6	TRBD1	CASGATGQSPLHF	TGTGCCAGCGGGGCGACAGGGCAATCACCCCTCCACTTT
TRBV28	.	TRBJ2-7	.	CASGQNSYEQYF	TGTGCCAGCGGACAGAACTCCTACGAGCAGTACTTC
TRBV20-1	.	TRBJ1-2	.	CSAGPGAIF	TGCAGTGCTGGACCCGGGGCTATATTC
TRBV7-8	.	TRBJ1-2	.	CASSFSRWGSYGYTF	TGTGCCAGCAGCTTTTCCCGATGGGGAAGCTATGGCTACACCTTC
TRBV5-4	.	TRBJ2-3	TRBD1	CASSSGTGVTDTQYF	TGTGCCAGCAGCTCCGGGACAGGGGTCACAGATACGCAGTATTTT
TRBV14	.	TRBJ2-7	TRBD1	CASSLTGTGAHEQYF	TGTGCCAGCAGTCTAACCGGGACAGGGGCCCACGAGCAGTACTTC
TRBV7-9	.	TRBJ2-3	TRBD2	CASSSWTSRDTQYF	TGTGCCAGCAGCTCGTGGACTAGCCGGGATACGCAGTATTTT
TRBV9	.	TRBJ1-1	.	CASSLRATNTEAFF	TGTGCCAGCAGCCTCCGGGCCACGAACACTGAAGCTTTCTTT
TRBV6-6	.	TRBJ1-3	TRBD1	CASSNGQGARGNTIYF	TGTGCCAGCAGTAACGGACAGGGGGCGCGTGGAAACACCATATATTTT
TRBV6-1	.	TRBJ1-6	.	CASSEQGLGAPLHF	TGTGCCAGCAGTGAACAGGGGCTTGGGGCACCCCTCCACTTT
TRBV7-2	.	TRBJ1-1	.	CASSLASLGATEAFF	TGTGCCAGCAGCTTAGCTTCGCTTGGGGCCACTGAAGCTTTCTTT
TRBV19	.	TRBJ1-1	.	CASSPLSSGTEAFF	TGTGCCAGTTCCCCTCTTTCCTCAGGGACTGAAGCTTTCTTT
TRBV6-5	.	TRBJ1-2	.	CASRTGLYYGYTF	TGTGCCAGCAGGACAGGACTTTACTATGGCTACACCTTC
TRBV11-2	few	TRBJ2-7	TRBD1	CASSQGTGDEQYF	TGTGCCAGCAGCCAGGGGACAGGGGACGAGCAGTACTTC
TRBV10-2	.	TRBJ2-1	.	CASTSQLGQFF	TGCGCCAGCACCTCCCAACTAGGGCAGTTCTTC
TRBV5-1	few	TRBJ1-1	TRBD1	CASSGTGPNTEAFF	TGCGCCAGCAGCGGGACAGGGCCGAACACTGAAGCTTTCTTT
TRBV13	.	TRBJ2-1	TRBD2	CASSLSGGSYNEQFF	TGTGCCAGCAGCCTTAGCGGGGGCTCCTACAATGAGCAGTTCTTC
TRBV2	.	TRBJ2-1	TRBD2	CASSERGGSYNEQFF	TGTGCCAGCAGTGAACGGGGGGGGTCCTACAATGAGCAGTTCTTC
TRBV7-8	.	TRBJ1-3	.	CASSLGGGSGNTIYF	TGTGCCAGCAGCTTAGGAGGGGGTTCAGGAAACACCATATATTTT
TRBV7-8	.	TRBJ2-3	.	CASSPGGWADTQYF	TGTGCCAGCAGCCCCGGGGGCTGGGCAGATACGCAGTATTTT
TRBV11-3	few	TRBJ2-5	TRBD2	CASSLGSGDQETQYF	TGTGCCAGCAGCTTAGGTAGCGGGGACCAAGAGACCCAGTACTTC
TRBV20-1	.	TRBJ1-2	.	CSASDYGYTF	TGCAGTGCTAGCGACTATGGCTACACCTTC
TRBV27	once	TRBJ1-2	.	CASSIYREANYGYTF	TGTGCCAGCAGTATCTACAGGGAAGCTAACTATGGCTACACCTTC
TRBV5-1	once	TRBJ2-1	TRBD1	CASSLLRQGKVNEQFF	TGCGCCAGCAGCTTACTAAGACAGGGGAAGGTCAATGAGCAGTTCTTC
TRBV4-1	.	TRBJ1-5	TRBD1	CASSQGTGGNQPQHF	TGCGCCAGCAGCCAAGGGACAGGGGGCAATCAGCCCCAGCATTTT
TRBV5-1	.	TRBJ2-2	.	CASSPNLRKTGELFF	TGCGCCAGCAGCCCAAACCTTAGAAAGACCGGGGAGCTGTTTTTT
TRBV2	.	TRBJ1-5	.	CASSEYGARQPQHF	TGTGCCAGCAGTGAATATGGGGCGCGACAGCCCCAGCATTTT